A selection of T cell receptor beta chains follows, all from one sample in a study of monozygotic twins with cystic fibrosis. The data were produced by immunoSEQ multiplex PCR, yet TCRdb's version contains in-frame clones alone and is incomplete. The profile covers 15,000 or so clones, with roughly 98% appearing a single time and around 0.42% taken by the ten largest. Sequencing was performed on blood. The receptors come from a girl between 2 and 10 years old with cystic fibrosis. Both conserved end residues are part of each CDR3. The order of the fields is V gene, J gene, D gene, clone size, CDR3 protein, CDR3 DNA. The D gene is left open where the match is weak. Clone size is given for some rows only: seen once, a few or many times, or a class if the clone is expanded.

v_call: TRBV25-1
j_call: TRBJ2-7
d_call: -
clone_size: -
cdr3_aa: CASSEPGTLAYEQYF
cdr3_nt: TGTGCCAGCAGTGAACCCGGGACCCTCGCCTACGAGCAGTACTTC

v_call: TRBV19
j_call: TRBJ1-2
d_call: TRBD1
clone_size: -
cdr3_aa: CASSTPGTGYRGYTF
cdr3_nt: TGTGCCAGTAGTACCCCCGGGACAGGGTATAGAGGCTACACCTTC

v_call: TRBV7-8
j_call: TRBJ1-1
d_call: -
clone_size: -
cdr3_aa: CASSPPLVGTEAFF
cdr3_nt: TGTGCCAGCAGCCCCCCCCTAGTGGGGACTGAAGCTTTCTTT

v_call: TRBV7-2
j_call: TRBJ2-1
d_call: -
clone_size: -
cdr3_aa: CASSHPAWGYNEQFF
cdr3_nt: TGTGCCAGCAGCCATCCGGCGTGGGGGTACAATGAGCAGTTCTTC

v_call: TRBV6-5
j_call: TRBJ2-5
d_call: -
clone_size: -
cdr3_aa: CASSYGQMYQETQYF
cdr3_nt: TGTGCCAGCAGTTACGGGCAGATGTACCAAGAGACCCAGTACTTC

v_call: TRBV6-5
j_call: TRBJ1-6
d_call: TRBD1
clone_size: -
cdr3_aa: CASSPSRGDSPLHF
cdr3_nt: TGTGCCAGCAGTCCATCCAGGGGGGACTCACCCCTCCACTTT

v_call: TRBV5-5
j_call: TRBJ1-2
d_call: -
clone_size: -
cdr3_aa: CASSLGGENYGYTF
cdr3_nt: TGTGCCAGCAGCTTGGGAGGGGAAAACTATGGCTACACCTTC

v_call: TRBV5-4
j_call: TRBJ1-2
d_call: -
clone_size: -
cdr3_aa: CASSLGERWGYTF
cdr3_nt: TGTGCCAGCAGCTTGGGAGAGCGTTGGGGCTACACCTTC

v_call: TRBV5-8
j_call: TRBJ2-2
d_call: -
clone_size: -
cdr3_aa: CATHLGLTGELFF
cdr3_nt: TGTGCCACCCACCTAGGACTCACCGGGGAGCTGTTTTTT

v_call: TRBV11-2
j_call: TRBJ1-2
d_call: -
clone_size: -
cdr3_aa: CASSLDRWGDTYGYTF
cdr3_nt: TGTGCCAGCAGCTTAGATAGGTGGGGAGATACTTATGGCTACACCTTC

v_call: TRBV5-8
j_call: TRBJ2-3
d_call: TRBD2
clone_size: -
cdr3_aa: CASSFPGRVTDTQYF
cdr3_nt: TGTGCCAGCAGCTTCCCAGGGAGGGTGACAGATACGCAGTATTTT

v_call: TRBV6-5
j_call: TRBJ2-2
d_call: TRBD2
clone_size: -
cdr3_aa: CASSYGAGGTSGELFF
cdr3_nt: TGTGCCAGCAGTTACGGAGCGGGAGGGACCAGCGGGGAGCTGTTTTTT

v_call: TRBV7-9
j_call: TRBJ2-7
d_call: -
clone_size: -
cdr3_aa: CASSFRASNYEQYF
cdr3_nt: TGTGCCAGCAGCTTTAGGGCGAGCAATTACGAGCAGTACTTC

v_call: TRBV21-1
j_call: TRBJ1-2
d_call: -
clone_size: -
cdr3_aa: CASSKDRGRYGYTF
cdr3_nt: TGTGCCAGCAGCAAAGACAGGGGGCGCTATGGCTACACCTTC

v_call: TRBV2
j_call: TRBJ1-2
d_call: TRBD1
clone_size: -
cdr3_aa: CASSSHGTANYGYTF
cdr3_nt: TGTGCCAGCAGTTCACACGGGACAGCTAACTATGGCTACACCTTC

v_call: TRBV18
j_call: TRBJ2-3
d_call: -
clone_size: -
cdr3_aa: CASSPPGADTQYF
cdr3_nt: TGTGCCAGCTCACCACCGGGGGCAGATACGCAGTATTTT

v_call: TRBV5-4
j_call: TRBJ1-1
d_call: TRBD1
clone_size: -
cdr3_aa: CASSSGDRGDLMNTEAFF
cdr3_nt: TGTGCCAGCAGCTCGGGGGACAGGGGGGATCTTATGAACACTGAAGCTTTCTTT

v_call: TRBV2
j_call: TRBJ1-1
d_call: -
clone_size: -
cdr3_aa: CASSKENTEAFF
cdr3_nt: TGTGCCAGCAGTAAGGAGAACACTGAAGCTTTCTTT

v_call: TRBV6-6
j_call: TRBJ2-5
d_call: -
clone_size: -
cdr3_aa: CASSYQGTRNQETQYF
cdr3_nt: TGTGCCAGCAGTTATCAGGGGACAAGGAACCAAGAGACCCAGTACTTC

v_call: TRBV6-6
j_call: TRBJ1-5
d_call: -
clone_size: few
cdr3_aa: CASSTGSNQPQHF
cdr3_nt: TGTGCCAGCAGCACAGGGAGCAATCAGCCCCAGCATTTT